The present T cell receptor beta chain was sequenced within a study of blood T cell repertoires in COVID-19. Whole-study context: PBMCs, B-cell-depleted T cells, or T cells were the source of the cDNA or gDNA that made up the material.

Clones were read by immunoSEQ multiplex PCR, and TCRdb kept only the in-frame ones, dropping some. The sample lists about 300,000 clones, around nine tenths occurring once. The cohort comprised adults aged about 18 to 100 years residing in about two dozen US areas. The clonotype originates from a woman in her forties or fifties who had been exposed to COVID-19. The sample was PBMCs or T cells enriched from blood (not recorded which).

In nucleotides, the CDR3 is TGTGCCACCAGCACAAGGACAGCCAACTCACCCCTCCACTTT. Protein: CATSTRTANSPLHF. The V and J genes are TRBV15 and TRBJ1-6, with a weak D call TRBD1 (6 bases). The V end lost 4 bases, the J end lost 10 bases, and 14 bases lay between the germline ends. CDR3 size: 14 residues. Germline loops: CDR1 LNHNV, CDR2 YYDKDF (reference sequence). Combining the CDR3 with reference TRBV15 and TRBJ1-6 gives the whole variable domain DAMVIQNPRYQVTQFGKPVTLSCSQTLNHNVMYWYQQKSSQAPKLLFHYYDKDFNNEADTPDNFQSRRPNTSFCFLDIRSPGLGDTAMYLCATSTRTANSPLHFGNGTRLTVT.